The next 22 T cell receptor beta chains were all read from a single sample in a study of prognosis after radiotherapy for stage I lung cancer (dated by TCRdb to the early 2020s). Reads for this sample came from an Illumina HiSeq 3000. Two rounds of multiplex PCR were used to amplify the TCR beta CDR3 region from genomic DNA. In the first PCR round, primers specific to each TRBV and TRBJ gene were used, and the primer sequences were filed in Chinese patent CN105087789A. TCRdb took the public reads, trimmed them with fastp at Q25, ran MiXCR for clone calling and kept in-frame beta chains. Rows matching on CDR3 protein sequence are summarized as one entry with the most common DNA and genes. This sample holds about 22,000 distinct CDR3 sequences; 43% were observed only once. The ten biggest clones cover 33% of the sample. This material consisted of PBMCs, taken before or after stereotactic body radiation therapy (not recorded which). Receptors originate from a donor older than 45 with non-small cell lung cancer.

V is TRBV5-4 and J is TRBJ1-3, with 8 nucleotides matching TRBD1. The germline CDR1 and CDR2 sequences are SGHNT and YYREEE (reference sequence). The CDR3 spans 15 residues. V lost 3 bases, J lost 0 bases, and 2 bases stayed unmatched. The DNA for the CDR3 is TGTGCCAGCAGCTCAGGGGGCGCCTCTGGAAACACCATATATTTT. Translated: CASSSGGASGNTIYF.

This clonotype has ten or more counts. This chain connects TRBV18 to TRBJ1-4; D is uncertain. Between the trimmed V and J ends, which lost 4 bases and 7 bases, there was a span of 10 bases. The CDR3 covers 13 residues. Germline-derived CDR1 and CDR2 are KGHSH and LQKENI. The CDR3 region has the DNA TGTGCCAGCTCACAGGATGTCGGTGAAAAACTGTTTTTT. Encoded protein: CASSQDVGEKLFF.

The V and J genes are TRBV7-2 and TRBJ1-1, with D perhaps TRBD1 (6 bases). The CDR3 has 17 residues. Between the trimmed V and J ends, which lost 2 bases and 0 bases, there was a span of 16 bases. CDR1 is SGHTA and CDR2 is FQGNSA in the germline V gene. CDR3 residues: CASSLWLGGEVNTEAFF. Written as DNA, the CDR3 is TGTGCCAGCAGCTTATGGCTCGGGGGCGAGGTGAACACTGAAGCTTTCTTT. The variable domain in full, completed from reference TRBV7-2 and TRBJ1-1, reads GAGVSQSPSNKVTEKGKDVELRCDPISGHTALYWYRQSLGQGLEFLIYFQGNSAPDKSGLPSDRFSAERTGGSVSTLTIQRTQQEDSAVYLCASSLWLGGEVNTEAFFGQGTRLTVV.

A word on this clonotype: The final CDR3 position lacks the conserved phenylalanine or tryptophan, pointing to a likely read error. The chain combines TRBV11-2 with TRBJ1-1, with 7 bases identical to TRBD1. The V and J ends lost 1 base and 4 bases, in that order; junction bases with no gene match: 3. CDR1 and CDR2 (germline): SGHAT, FQNNGV. The CDR3 covers 14 residues. The CDR3 loop is CASSLGRQGTEAFL. Written as DNA, the CDR3 is TGTGCCAGCAGCTTAGGTAGACAGGGCACTGAAGCTTTCCTT.

With regard to this clonotype: Germline and junction disagree at one end, which may indicate a read error. This chain links TRBV3-1 with TRBJ2-7; D might be TRBD1 (6 bases). Germline V gene data show CDR1 as LGHDT and CDR2 as YNNKEL (reference sequence). The CDR3 runs 14 residues. The CDR3 loop is CAISHRVITYEQYF. As DNA, the CDR3 is TGTGCCATCAGCCACAGGGTAATAACCTACGAGCAGTACTTC.

This clonotype was detected many times. The chain links TRBV24-1 to TRBJ2-3, with 11 bases identical to TRBD1. The CDR3 contains 16 residues. The germline V gene has CDR1 KGHDR and CDR2 SFDVKD. V trimming: 4 bases; J trimming: 4 bases; junction bases outside the gene matches: 6. Here the CDR3 reads CATSDPGQGASDTQYF. The DNA for the CDR3 is TGTGCCACCAGTGACCCTGGACAGGGGGCTTCAGATACGCAGTATTTT.

This clonotype was seen many times. This chain connects TRBV5-1 to TRBJ2-7, with 8 bases lining up with TRBD1. The V gene end was trimmed by 3 bases and the J gene end by 4 bases; junction bases not matched to a gene: 6. Looked up from germline, CDR1 is SGHRS and CDR2 is YFSETQ. The CDR3 totals 14 residues. The DNA for the CDR3 is TGCGCCAGCAGCTCTGGACAGGGATTGTACGAGCAGTACTTC. Protein product: CASSSGQGLYEQYF.

About this clonotype itself: This clone may be a read error of a much larger clone one base away. The rearrangement links TRBV9 to TRBJ2-1; D is unresolved. Germline V CDR1 and CDR2: SGDLS, YYNGEE. This CDR3 comprises 11 residues. The CDR3 loop is CASSVCTELFF. In DNA form, the CDR3 reads TGTGCCAGCAGCGTATGCACGGAGCTGTTCTTC.

The chain has TRBV5-4 and TRBJ2-1; D is undetermined. Trimming took off 0 bases at V and 7 bases at J, with 11 bases between the two ends. Germline loops: CDR1 SGHNT, CDR2 YYREEE (reference sequence). The CDR3 loop spans 14 amino acids. The DNA of the CDR3 is TGTGCCAGCAGCTTGGGGGCAGGTAGGAATGAGCAGTTCTTC. This codes for CASSLGAGRNEQFF.

Notes on this clonotype: This probably arose from a read error, given a far larger clone one base away. Here the CDR3 omits its conserved ending phenylalanine or tryptophan, so a read error is the likely source. The DNA is left out, because the CDR3 cannot be placed on it with certainty; the CDR3 is given as TCRdb lists it. The chain combines TRBV2 with TRBJ2-1; the table's D call, TRBD2, has no DNA check behind it. The CDR3 is 14 amino acids in total, end residues counted. Per germline, CDR1 SNHLY and CDR2 FYNNEI. This CDR3 reads CASISWTSGGALSV.

A few counts support this clonotype. The chain has TRBV5-4 and TRBJ2-3; a possible D gene is TRBD1 (6 bases). The V and J ends lost 5 bases and 1 base respectively, with 17 bases between them. This CDR3 spans 16 amino acids. CDR1 is SGHNT and CDR2 is YYREEE in the germline V gene (reference sequence). CDR3 amino acids: CASSPQQGEGTDTQYF. The CDR3 nucleotides read TGTGCCAGCAGTCCTCAACAGGGTGAGGGCACAGATACGCAGTATTTT.

This clonotype was detected ten times or more. This chain joins TRBV5-1 and TRBJ2-5; 12 bases are a match to TRBD1. Unmatched junction bases numbered 6, after V lost 4 bases and J lost 5 bases. The CDR3 loop spans 15 amino acids. From germline, CDR1 is SGHRS and CDR2 YFSETQ. This CDR3 is CASSPGQGARETQYF. The DNA for the CDR3 is TGCGCCAGCAGCCCGGGACAGGGGGCGCGTGAGACCCAGTACTTC.

This chain joins TRBV6-1 and TRBJ2-3; 7 positions agree with TRBD2. In germline, CDR1 is MNHNS, CDR2 SASEGT. With V trimmed by 8 bases and J by 14 bases, 34 bases remained unmatched. The CDR3 spans 19 residues. CDR3 residues: CASASGRDDLHRYARSGYF. CDR3 nucleotides: TGTGCCAGCGCCTCGGGGAGGGACGACCTTCACAGATACGCAAGGAGCGGGTATTTT.

Concerning this clonotype: This is likely an artifact of a read error, given a far larger clone one base away. The J gene is TRBJ2-1, the V gene TRBV7-9; D possibly corresponds to TRBD1 (6 bases). The CDR3 is 16 amino acids. V was clipped by 5 bases and J by 3 bases, with 17 bases between them. CDR1 SEHNR and CDR2 FQNEAQ come from the germline V gene (reference sequence). In DNA form, the CDR3 reads TGTGCCAGCAGCCGGGTGGGGAAAGGGGGCTACAATGAGCAGTTCTTC. Translation: CASSRVGKGGYNEQFF. The complete variable domain, with remaining parts taken from reference TRBV7-9 and TRBJ2-1, reads DTGVSQNPRHKITKRGQNVTFRCDPISEHNRLYWYRQTLGQGPEFLTYFQNEAQLEKSRLLSDRFSAERPKGSFSTLEIQRTEQGDSAMYLCASSRVGKGGYNEQFFGPGTRLTVL.

As concerns this clonotype: A far larger clone lies a single base away; this is likely a read error. The V gene is TRBV6-9, the J gene TRBJ2-1, with a tentative D call TRBD2 (6 bases). Germline assignment: CDR1 MNHGY and CDR2 SVAAGI. Trimming took off 3 bases at V and 8 bases at J, with 8 bases between the two ends. The CDR3 is 12 residues long. The CDR3 region has the DNA TGTGCCAGCAGTTACGGGACTCATGAGCAGTTCTTC. Translated: CASSYGTHEQFF.

V and J are TRBV20-1 and TRBJ2-3; 9 positions agree with TRBD2. After removal of 0 bases from V and 6 bases from J, the junction contained 7 bases not matched to a gene. This CDR3 contains 15 residues. Per the germline V gene, CDR1 is DFQATT and CDR2 is SNEGSKA (reference sequence). The CDR3 coding sequence is TGCAGTGCTAGAGATCTAGGACTAGCGAGCGATACGCAGTATTTT. Its translation: CSARDLGLASDTQYF.

This clonotype was observed once. It may be a read error: a sequence one base away is much more abundant. The rearrangement joins TRBV6-2 or TRBV6-3 to TRBJ2-7; unclear D gene. CDR1 is MNHEY, CDR2 SVGEGT, per germline. The CDR3 runs 13 residues. Here the CDR3 reads CTSSYSRIYEKYF. CDR3 coding DNA: TGTACCAGCAGTTACTCCAGAATCTACGAGAAGTACTTC.

This clonotype was seen repeatedly, ten times or more. J is TRBJ2-4 and V is TRBV5-1; a possible D gene is TRBD2 (6 bases). From germline, CDR1 is SGHRS and CDR2 YFSETQ. The CDR3 has 14 residues. V lost 0 bases to trimming and J lost 6 bases, with 10 bases between them. The CDR3 sequence is CASSLGQEGNIQYF. The CDR3 DNA follows: TGCGCCAGCAGCTTGGGTCAGGAGGGAAACATTCAGTACTTC. The whole variable domain, filled in from reference TRBV5-1 and TRBJ2-4, reads KAGVTQTPRYLIKTRGQQVTLSCSPISGHRSVSWYQQTPGQGLQFLFEYFSETQRNKGNFPGRFSGRQFSNSRSEMNVSTLELGDSALYLCASSLGQEGNIQYFGAGTRLSVL.

The rearrangement uses TRBV5-1 and TRBJ1-1, with D uncertain. V dropped 7 bases and J dropped 13 bases, with 20 bases sitting between them. The length of the CDR3 is 12 residues. CDR1 and CDR2 (germline): SGHRS, YFSETQ. CDR3 region: CASHDTFSRGFF. CDR3 DNA: TGCGCCAGCCACGACACCTTTTCACGTGGTTTCTTT. The full variable domain, rest sourced from reference TRBV5-1 and TRBJ1-1, is KAGVTQTPRYLIKTRGQQVTLSCSPISGHRSVSWYQQTPGQGLQFLFEYFSETQRNKGNFPGRFSGRQFSNSRSEMNVSTLELGDSALYLCASHDTFSRGFFGQGTRLTVV.

The chain links TRBV5-4 to TRBJ1-3, with D possibly being TRBD1 (6 bases). Trimming took off 3 bases at V and 2 bases at J, with 12 bases between the two ends. Germline CDR1 and CDR2: SGHNT and YYREEE (reference sequence). The CDR3 extends over 15 amino acids. CDR3 sequence reads: CASSSKTGPGNTIYF. The DNA for the CDR3 is TGTGCCAGCAGCTCCAAGACAGGCCCTGGAAACACCATATATTTT.

This clonotype was found many times. This chain joins TRBV20-1 and TRBJ1-5; the D gene is possibly TRBD1 (5 bases). The CDR3 runs 13 residues. CDR1 and CDR2 (germline): DFQATT, SNEGSKA (reference sequence). Trimming shortened V by 5 bases and J by 6 bases, and 14 bases separated the two germline ends. The CDR3 nucleotides are TGCAGTGCTCTAAAAATCCAGGGTCAGCCCCAGCATTTT. Protein sequence: CSALKIQGQPQHF.

Comments on this clonotype: Its ends do not fully match the called genes, so a read error is possible. The V and J genes are TRBV6-5 and TRBJ2-1; D is perhaps TRBD1 (5 bases). Germline V gives CDR1 MNHEY, CDR2 SVGAGI. This CDR3 region has 13 residues. DNA of the CDR3: TGTGCCAGCAGTGACTCGGACAACAATGAGCAGTTCTTC. This gives the protein CASSDSDNNEQFF.